Below are 7 T cell receptor beta chains sequenced from a single sample in a study of T cell repertoires in cytomegalovirus infection. Their target antigens are unknown. Each CDR3 protein gets one entry after TCRdb re-called the reads with MiXCR. The data hold some 350,000 distinct CDR3 sequences, with about 29% observed a single time. Sequenced material: cultured PBMCs, taken from culture after CMV antigen stimulation. The receptors stem from a human donor in good health (CMV status not recorded). Some clones in this sample may be carry-over from other donors' samples.

This chain uses TRBV7-3 with TRBJ2-1, with no clear D. In germline, CDR1 is SGHTA, CDR2 FQGTGA. V gave up 3 bases and J gave up 0 bases, with 9 bases separating them. This CDR3 region has 15 residues. CDR3 sequence reads: CASSFALSSYNEQFF. CDR3 DNA: TGTGCCAGCAGCTTCGCCTTAAGCTCCTACAATGAGCAGTTCTTC.

This sequence joins TRBV19 and TRBJ2-7, with 8 nucleotides matching TRBD1. There are 15 residues in the CDR3. Unmatched junction bases numbered 9, after V lost 7 bases and J lost 1 base. Looked up from germline, CDR1 is LNHDA and CDR2 is SQIVND (reference sequence). The DNA for the CDR3 is TGTGCCAGTACCACCGGGACAGGCCAATCCTACGAGCAGTACTTC. Residues: CASTTGTGQSYEQYF.

The rearrangement joins TRBV6-1 to TRBJ2-7, with 7 bases fitting TRBD1. J lost 5 bases, V lost 6 bases, and 7 bases had no gene match. CDR1 and CDR2 from the germline V gene are MNHNS and SASEGT. The CDR3 consists of 13 residues. CDR3 sequence reads: CASRDRVDNEQYF. The DNA of the CDR3 is TGTGCCAGCAGAGACAGGGTAGATAACGAGCAGTACTTC.

This clonotype has at least ten counts. This sequence joins TRBV13 and TRBJ2-3, with 8 nucleotides matching TRBD2. The CDR3 is made up of 16 amino acids. With 7 bases clipped from V and 4 bases from J, the junction kept 13 bases outside the gene matches. Germline lookup yields CDR1 PRHDT and CDR2 FYEKMQ (reference sequence). The CDR3 nucleotides are TGTGCCAGCACCTCCAGGGAGCGGGAGAAGGCAGATACGCAGTATTTT. This sequence encodes CASTSREREKADTQYF.

This chain links TRBV28 with TRBJ1-6; unclear D gene. The CDR3 sequence is 16 residues long. V was trimmed by 4 bases and J by 0 bases, leaving 10 bases between them. Germline V gene data show CDR1 as MDHEN and CDR2 as SYDVKM. The CDR3 region is CASSSPMSSYNSPLHF. CDR3 DNA: TGTGCCAGCAGTTCGCCAATGAGCTCCTATAATTCACCCCTCCACTTT.

The genes are TRBV3-1 and TRBJ2-1; weak D call: TRBD2 (5 bases). Germline CDR1 and CDR2: LGHDT and YNNKEL (reference sequence). The germline V and J ends were trimmed by 3 bases and 0 bases, with 12 bases remaining between them. CDR3 length equals 16 residues. CDR3 loop: CASSQGLRDSYNEQFF. CDR3 DNA: TGTGCCAGCAGCCAGGGATTGAGGGACTCCTACAATGAGCAGTTCTTC.

This clonotype was detected only a few times. The J gene is TRBJ2-3, the V gene TRBV12-3 or TRBV12-4, with 8 bases identical to TRBD2. The CDR3 has 16 amino acids. After removal of 3 bases from V and 0 bases from J, the junction contained 5 bases not matched to a gene. CDR3 sequence (DNA): TGTGCCAGCAGTTTCCGCGGGAGGCCTAGCACAGATACGCAGTATTTT. The encoded protein is CASSFRGRPSTDTQYF.